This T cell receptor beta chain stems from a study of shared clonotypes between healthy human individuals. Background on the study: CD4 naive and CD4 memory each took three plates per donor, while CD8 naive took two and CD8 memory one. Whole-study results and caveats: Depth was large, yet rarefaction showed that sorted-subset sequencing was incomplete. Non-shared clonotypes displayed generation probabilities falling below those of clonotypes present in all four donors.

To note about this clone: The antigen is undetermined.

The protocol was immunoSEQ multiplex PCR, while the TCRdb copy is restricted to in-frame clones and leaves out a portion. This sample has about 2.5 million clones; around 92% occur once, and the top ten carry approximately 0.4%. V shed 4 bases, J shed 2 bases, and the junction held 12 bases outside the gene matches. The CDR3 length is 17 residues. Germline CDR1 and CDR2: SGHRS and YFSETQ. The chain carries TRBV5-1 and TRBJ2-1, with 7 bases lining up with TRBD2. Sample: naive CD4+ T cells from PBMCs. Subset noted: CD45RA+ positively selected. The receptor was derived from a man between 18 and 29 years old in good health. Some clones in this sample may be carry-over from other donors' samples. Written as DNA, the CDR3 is TGCGCCAGCAGCGGCGGCTATCGCGGGAGCCCCTACAATGAGCAGTTCTTC. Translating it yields CASSGGYRGSPYNEQFF.